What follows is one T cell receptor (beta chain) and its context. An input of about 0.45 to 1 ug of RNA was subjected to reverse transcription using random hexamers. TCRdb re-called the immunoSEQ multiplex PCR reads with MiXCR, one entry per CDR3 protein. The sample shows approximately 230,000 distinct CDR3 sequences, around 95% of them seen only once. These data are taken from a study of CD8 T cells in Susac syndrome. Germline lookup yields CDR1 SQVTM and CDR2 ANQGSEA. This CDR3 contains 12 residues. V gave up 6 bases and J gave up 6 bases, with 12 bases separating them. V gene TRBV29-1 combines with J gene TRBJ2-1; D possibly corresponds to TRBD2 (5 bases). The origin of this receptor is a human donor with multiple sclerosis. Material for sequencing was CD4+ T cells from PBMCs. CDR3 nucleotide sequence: TGCAGCGTAATGGAGGCAGGCAATGAGCAGTTCTTC. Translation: CSVMEAGNEQFF.